This T cell receptor (beta chain) came from a study of CD8 T cell repertoires and HIV-1 epitope variants. This clone has more than one count but fewer than ten. Its antigen is not identified. Generated by immunoSEQ multiplex PCR, the TCRdb table keeps only in-frame clones and is missing some. The sample lists around 2,800 clones; roughly three quarters were seen once. V lost 2 bases, J lost 8 bases, and 12 bases lay in between. CDR3 size: 13 residues. Germline V gives CDR1 MGHDK, CDR2 SYGVNS. Sequencing used cultured CD8+ T cells derived from PBMCs. The V call is TRBV25-1, the J call TRBJ1-2; D may be TRBD1 (6 bases). The TCR was taken from a male donor with HIV. CDR3 amino acids: CASSEPPGDGYTF. The DNA for the CDR3 is TGTGCCAGCAGTGAACCCCCAGGGGACGGCTACACCTTC.